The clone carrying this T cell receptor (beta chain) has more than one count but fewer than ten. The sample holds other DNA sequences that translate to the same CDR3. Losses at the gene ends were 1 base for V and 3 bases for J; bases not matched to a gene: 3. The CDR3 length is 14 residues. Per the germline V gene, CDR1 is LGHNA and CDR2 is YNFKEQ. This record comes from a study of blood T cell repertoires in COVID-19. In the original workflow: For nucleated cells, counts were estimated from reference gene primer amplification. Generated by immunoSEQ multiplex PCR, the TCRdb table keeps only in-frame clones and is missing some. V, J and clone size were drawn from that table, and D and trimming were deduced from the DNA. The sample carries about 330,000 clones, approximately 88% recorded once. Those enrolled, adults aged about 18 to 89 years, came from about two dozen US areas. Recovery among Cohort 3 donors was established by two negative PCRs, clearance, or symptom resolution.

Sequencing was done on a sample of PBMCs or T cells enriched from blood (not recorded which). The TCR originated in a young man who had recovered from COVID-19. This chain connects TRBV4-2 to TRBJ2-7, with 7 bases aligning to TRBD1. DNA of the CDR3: TGTGCCAGCAGCCAAGGACAGGGCGACTACGAGCAGTACTTC. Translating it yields CASSQGQGDYEQYF.